This T cell receptor beta chain was found in a study of cytomegalovirus exposure and HLA in healthy donors. Study information: Sequencing of 150 million to 200 million T cells in an earlier analysis found around 110 million unique TCR beta sequences. Falling in the Caucasian-associated ancestry cluster were about four fifths of under 450 genotyped donors.

Regarding the study as a whole: A further, later analysis showed that HLA-associated TCR beta chains (compared with equally common others) were more clonally expanded. Three chains tied to CMV proved CMV antigen-specific in vitro.

The CDR3 totals 14 residues. Per the germline V gene, CDR1 is MNHNY and CDR2 is SVGAGI (reference sequence). About this clone itself: Its antigen is still unknown. At one of its ends the junction is not consistent with the germline gene, which may arise from a read error. Other nucleotide sequences from this sample produce the same CDR3.

Both 60 Vbeta primers and 13 Jbeta primers went into the PCR. Produced via immunoSEQ multiplex PCR; TCRdb's table is partial and in-frame only. The data show hundreds of thousands of clones, with 60% to 80% seen just once and around 1.9% held by the top ten. This TCR came from a male donor in good health and CMV-seronegative. Sequenced input: PBMCs. V usage is TRBV6-6 and J usage is TRBJ1-6, with 7 bases lining up with TRBD1. Written as DNA, the CDR3 is TGTGCTAGCAGTAATCCGACAGGGCCATCACCCCTCCACTTT. It yields the protein CASSNPTGPSPLHF.